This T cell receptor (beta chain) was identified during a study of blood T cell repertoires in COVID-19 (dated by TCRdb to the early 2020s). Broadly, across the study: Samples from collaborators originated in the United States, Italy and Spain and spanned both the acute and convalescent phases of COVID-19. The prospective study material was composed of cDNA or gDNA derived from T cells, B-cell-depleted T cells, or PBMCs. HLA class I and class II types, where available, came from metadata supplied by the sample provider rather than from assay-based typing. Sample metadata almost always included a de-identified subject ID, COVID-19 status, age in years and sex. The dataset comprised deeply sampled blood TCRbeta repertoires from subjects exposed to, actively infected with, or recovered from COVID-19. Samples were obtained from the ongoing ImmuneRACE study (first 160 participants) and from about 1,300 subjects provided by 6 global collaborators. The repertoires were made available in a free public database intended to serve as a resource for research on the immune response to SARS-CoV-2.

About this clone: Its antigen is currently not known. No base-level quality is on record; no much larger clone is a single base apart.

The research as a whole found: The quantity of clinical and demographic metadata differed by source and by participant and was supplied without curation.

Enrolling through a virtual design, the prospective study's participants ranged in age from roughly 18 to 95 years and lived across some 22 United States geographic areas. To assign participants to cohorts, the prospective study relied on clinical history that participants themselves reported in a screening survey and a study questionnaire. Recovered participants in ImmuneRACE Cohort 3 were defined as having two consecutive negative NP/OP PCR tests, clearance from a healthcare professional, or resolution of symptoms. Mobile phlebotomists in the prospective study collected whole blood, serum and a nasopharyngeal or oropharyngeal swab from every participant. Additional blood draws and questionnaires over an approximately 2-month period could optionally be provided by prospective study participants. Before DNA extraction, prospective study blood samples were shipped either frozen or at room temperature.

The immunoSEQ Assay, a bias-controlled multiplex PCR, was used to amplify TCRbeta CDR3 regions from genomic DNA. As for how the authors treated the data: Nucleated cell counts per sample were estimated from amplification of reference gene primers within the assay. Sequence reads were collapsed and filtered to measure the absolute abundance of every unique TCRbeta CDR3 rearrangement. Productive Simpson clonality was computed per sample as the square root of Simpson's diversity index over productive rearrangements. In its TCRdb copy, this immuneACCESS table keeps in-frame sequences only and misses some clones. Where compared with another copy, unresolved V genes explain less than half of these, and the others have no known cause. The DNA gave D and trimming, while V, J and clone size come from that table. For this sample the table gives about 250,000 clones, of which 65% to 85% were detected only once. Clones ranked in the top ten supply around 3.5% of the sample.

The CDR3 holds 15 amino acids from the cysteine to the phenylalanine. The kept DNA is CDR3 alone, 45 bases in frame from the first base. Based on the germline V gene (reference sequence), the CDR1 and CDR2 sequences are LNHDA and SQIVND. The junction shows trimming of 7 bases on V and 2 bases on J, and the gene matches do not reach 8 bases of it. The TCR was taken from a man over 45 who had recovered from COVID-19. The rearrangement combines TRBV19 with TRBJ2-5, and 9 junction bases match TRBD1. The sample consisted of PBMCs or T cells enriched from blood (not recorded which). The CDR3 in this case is CASTFGQGQQETQYF. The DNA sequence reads TGTGCCAGTACCTTCGGACAGGGGCAGCAAGAGACCCAGTACTTC.